Sequencing of this TCR beta chain was carried out in a study of Graves' ophthalmopathy and Graves' hyperthyroidism. Study-level findings and limits: For predicting ophthalmopathy progression, the model had 70.59% sensitivity and roughly 76% specificity.

There are 12 residues in the CDR3. Germline V gene lookup returns CDR1 SQVTM and CDR2 ANQGSEA. Losses at the gene ends were 5 bases for V and 6 bases for J; bases not matched to a gene: 4. In this cohort, patients with other autoimmune diseases, uncontrolled infections, pregnancy or lactation were excluded. The authors amplified TCR beta CDR3 regions, and they did so from RNA transcripts for repertoire sequencing. RT-PCR was first run with HTBI primers, then multiplex PCR in a second round. From the multiplex PCR reads, TCRdb called clonotypes with MiXCR, one entry per CDR3 protein. The sample carries 650,000 to 900,000 distinct CDR3 sequences, roughly 41% recorded once. On this clonotype: Antigen specificity is unknown.

The genes are TRBV29-1 and TRBJ1-2, with 9 positions matching TRBD1. The TCR originated in an adult man with Graves' ophthalmopathy. The sequencing input was peripheral blood. The chain's CDR3 is CSVSTGGNGYTF. The DNA of the CDR3 is TGCAGCGTTTCGACAGGGGGGAATGGCTACACCTTC.